The 28 T cell receptor beta chains in this list originate from one sample, sequenced in a study of T cells in Graves' hyperthyroidism and ophthalmopathy. Researchers took RNA transcripts and amplified the TCR beta CDR3 regions from them. The HTBI primer set drove a first-round RT-PCR of the TCR CDR3. Each CDR3 protein is one row after TCRdb ran MiXCR on the multiplex PCR reads. Here the sample spans about 360,000 distinct CDR3 sequences, 20% to 25% being singletons. Specimen: blood. The receptors were gathered from a man aged 45-65 years with Graves' hyperthyroidism.

This chain links TRBV18 with TRBJ2-3; D remains ambiguous. The CDR3 is made up of 12 amino acids. CDR1 and CDR2 (germline): KGHSH, LQKENI. With 3 bases removed from V and 6 bases from J, the gap between germline ends came to 7 bases. The CDR3: CASSPTPDTQYF. The CDR3 DNA reads TGTGCCAGCTCACCCACCCCGGATACGCAGTATTTT.

The chain couples TRBV2 to TRBJ1-6; D ambiguous. CDR1 and CDR2 from the germline V gene are SNHLY and FYNNEI. V was pared by 6 bases and J by 6 bases, with 15 bases between. CDR3 length equals 15 residues. The CDR3 coding sequence is TGTGCCAGCAGCGCATCTCAGGCCCTTAATTCACCCCTCCACTTT. Encoded protein: CASSASQALNSPLHF.

This clonotype was seen a handful of times. V is TRBV18 and J is TRBJ2-2, with no clear D. Per the germline V gene, CDR1 is KGHSH and CDR2 is LQKENI. V shed 3 bases and J shed 4 bases, with 12 bases lying between them. CDR3 length equals 15 residues. The CDR3 sequence: CASSPTQSLTGELFF. The CDR3 nucleotides are TGTGCCAGCTCACCCACCCAATCACTCACCGGGGAGCTGTTTTTT. The full variable domain, with the rest looked up from reference TRBV18 and TRBJ2-2, is NAGVMQNPRHLVRRRGQEARLRCSPMKGHSHVYWYRQLPEEGLKFMVYLQKENIIDESGMPKERFSAEFPKEGPSILRIQQVVRGDSAAYFCASSPTQSLTGELFFGEGSRLTVL.

This clonotype was picked up many times. The chain recombines TRBV11-3 with TRBJ2-1; D unresolved. V shed 5 bases and J shed 5 bases, with 7 bases lying between them. Looked up from germline, CDR1 is SGHNT and CDR2 is YENEEA. The CDR3 extends over 12 amino acids. CDR3 in DNA: TGTGCCAGCAGCCCTCAAAACAATGAGCAGTTCTTC. Translation gives CASSPQNNEQFF.

This clonotype came up a few times. The chain combines TRBV20-1 with TRBJ1-2, with TRBD1 matching over 9 bases. The J segment lost 7 bases and the V segment lost 5 bases, leaving 5 bases of the junction unmatched. This CDR3 has 12 amino acids. Germline CDR1 is DFQATT and CDR2 is SNEGSKA (reference sequence). CDR3 in amino acids: CSAGQGISGYTF. As DNA, the CDR3 is TGCAGTGCTGGACAGGGGATCTCTGGCTACACCTTC.

The chain joins TRBV27 to TRBJ2-3; the match to TRBD2 covers 12 bases. The CDR3 loop spans 17 amino acids. With V trimmed by 4 bases and J by 4 bases, 9 bases remained unmatched. Germline CDR1 and CDR2: MNHEY and SMNVEV (reference sequence). The CDR3: CASSSRLAGAGSDTQYF. The DNA for the CDR3 is TGTGCCAGCAGTTCCAGACTAGCGGGAGCGGGTTCAGATACGCAGTATTTT.

The chain employs TRBV27 and TRBJ2-3; D ambiguous. Trimming removed 0 bases at V and 10 bases at J, with 8 bases between. From germline, CDR1 is MNHEY and CDR2 SMNVEV (reference sequence). This CDR3 comprises 12 residues. This CDR3 is CASSLSPGAQYF. CDR3 bases: TGTGCCAGCAGTTTATCCCCAGGTGCGCAGTATTTT.

This clonotype was found a few times. This chain uses TRBV6-5 with TRBJ1-5, with a weak D call TRBD1 (5 bases). CDR3 length equals 13 residues. The V end lost 2 bases, the J end lost 4 bases, and 6 bases lay between the germline ends. From germline, CDR1 is MNHEY and CDR2 SVGAGI. The CDR3: CASSYQGNQPQHF. In nucleotides, the CDR3 is TGTGCCAGCAGTTACCAGGGAAATCAGCCCCAGCATTTT.

The V call is TRBV7-3, the J call TRBJ2-7; D unclear. The ends were cut back, 5 bases at V and 5 bases at J, with 13 bases in the middle. CDR3 length: 13 amino acids. The germline gives CDR1 SGHTA, CDR2 FQGTGA. The CDR3 bases are TGTGCCAGCAGCGCCGGCCCCGAAAACGAGCAGTACTTC. It is translated as CASSAGPENEQYF.

This clonotype occurred once. This may come from a read error, since a much larger clone is one base off. J is TRBJ1-6 and V is TRBV3-1; D unclear. The germline gives CDR1 LGHDT, CDR2 YNNKEL (reference sequence). The CDR3 loop spans 16 amino acids. CDR3 protein: CASGQGSRMVGSPLHF. The CDR3 nucleotides are TGTGCCAGCGGCCAAGGGTCCCGGATGGTGGGTTCACCCCTCCACTTT.

There are a few counts of this clonotype. The CDR3 bases are TGTGCCAGCAGTTACTTTCGGGGCACTGAAGCTTTCTTT. Protein sequence: CASSYFRGTEAFF. The rearrangement links TRBV6-5 to TRBJ1-1, with D uncertain. The germline V and J ends were trimmed by 1 base and 4 bases, with 7 bases remaining between them. This CDR3 has 13 amino acids. Germline-derived CDR1 and CDR2 are MNHEY and SVGAGI.

Many counts were recorded for this clonotype. This rearrangement joins TRBV12-3 or TRBV12-4 to TRBJ1-2, with 7 bases aligning to TRBD1. J was trimmed by 2 bases and V by 6 bases; bases with no gene match: 9. CDR3 size: 15 residues. Here the CDR3 DNA reads TGTGCCAGCAGCCAGACAGGGTTTCTGAACTATGGCTACACCTTC. Residues: CASSQTGFLNYGYTF.

V and J are TRBV20-1 and TRBJ2-5; 8 bases match TRBD1. From germline, CDR1 is DFQATT and CDR2 SNEGSKA (reference sequence). Losses at the gene ends were 1 base for V and 5 bases for J; bases not matched to a gene: 15. CDR3 length equals 17 residues. CDR3 protein: CSARGTDRGVNYETQYF. The CDR3 nucleotides are TGCAGTGCTAGAGGGACCGACAGGGGAGTGAACTATGAGACCCAGTACTTC.

The chain joins TRBV12-3 or TRBV12-4 to TRBJ2-2; 7 bases are shared with TRBD2. Trimming removed 3 bases from V and 7 bases from J; junction bases left unmatched: 2. The CDR3 has 13 residues. The CDR3 bases are TGTGCCAGCAGTTTCGGGGGGATCGGGGAGCTGTTTTTT. Amino acids: CASSFGGIGELFF.

As regards this clonotype: One end of the junction varies from germline; a read error may be responsible. The gene calls are TRBV11-2 and TRBJ2-2; D is ambiguous. The CDR3 length is 16 residues. Germline lookup yields CDR1 SGHAT and CDR2 FQNNGV. As DNA, the CDR3 is TGTGCCAGTAGCTTTTTGCCCGGAGAGAGCACCGGGGAGCTGTTTTTT. Protein sequence: CASSFLPGESTGELFF.

This chain joins TRBV20-1 and TRBJ2-7; D unclear. The CDR3 has 16 amino acids. The V gene's germline CDR1 is DFQATT and CDR2 SNEGSKA (reference sequence). Deletions cut 0 bases from V and 0 bases from J, with 15 bases between. The CDR3, as DNA: TGCAGTGCTAGAGATCGATCTGGGTTGAGCTCCTACGAGCAGTACTTC. Translation gives CSARDRSGLSSYEQYF.

This chain joins TRBV27 and TRBJ2-2, with D possibly TRBD2 on 6 matching bases. This CDR3 has 17 residues. V was clipped by 7 bases and J by 0 bases, with 18 bases between them. CDR1 is MNHEY and CDR2 is SMNVEV in the germline V gene (reference sequence). The CDR3 bases are TGTGCCAGCAAGCCCCGGATGGGAGGCGCGAACACCGGGGAGCTGTTTTTT. Protein product: CASKPRMGGANTGELFF.

The CDR3 region has the DNA TGTGCCACCAGTGAGCCGGGACAGGGAAGCTATGGCTACACCTTC. Protein sequence: CATSEPGQGSYGYTF. The chain is built from TRBV24-1 and TRBJ1-2; 9 bases are shared with TRBD1. Germline assignment: CDR1 KGHDR and CDR2 SFDVKD. The J segment lost 4 bases and the V segment lost 4 bases, leaving 6 bases of the junction unmatched. The CDR3 spans 15 residues.

The chain uses TRBV24-1 and TRBJ1-1; D gene ambiguous. Trimming pared 5 bases from V and 1 base from J, leaving 4 bases between. CDR1 is KGHDR, CDR2 SFDVKD, per germline. The CDR3 sequence is 12 residues long. CDR3 coding DNA: TGTGCCACCAGTGCGGGGAACACTGAAGCTTTCTTT. This gives the protein CATSAGNTEAFF.

This clonotype was counted a few times. V gene TRBV12-3 or TRBV12-4 combines with J gene TRBJ2-5, with D tentatively TRBD1 or TRBD2 (5 bases each). Trimming took 7 bases from V and 4 from J, leaving 22 bases between them. The CDR3 extends over 16 amino acids. The CDR3, as DNA: TGTGCCAGCAAACCCCTTTCGGATCGGGGCCTAGAGACCCAGTACTTC. Encoded protein: CASKPLSDRGLETQYF.

This clonotype was seen a few times. The chain uses TRBV2 and TRBJ2-7; no reliable D call. The CDR3 contains 13 residues. Per germline, CDR1 SNHLY and CDR2 FYNNEI. V was pared by 10 bases and J by 0 bases, with 13 bases between. The CDR3 spells CANRSLSSYEQYF. CDR3 nucleotide sequence: TGTGCCAATCGATCCTTAAGCTCCTACGAGCAGTACTTC.

This clonotype appeared many times. This chain uses TRBV11-2 with TRBJ2-7; TRBD2 might be the D (7 bases). V gave up 5 bases and J gave up 5 bases, with 22 bases separating them. The CDR3 has 16 residues. Looked up from germline, CDR1 is SGHAT and CDR2 is FQNNGV. The CDR3 DNA is TGTGCCAGCAGCATAGCAACGCGGGGGCAAAGGAACGAGCAGTACTTC. Protein: CASSIATRGQRNEQYF. The whole variable domain, remainder taken from reference TRBV11-2 and TRBJ2-7, is EAGVAQSPRYKIIEKRQSVAFWCNPISGHATLYWYQQILGQGPKLLIQFQNNGVVDDSQLPKDRFSAERLKGVDSTLKIQPAKLEDSAVYLCASSIATRGQRNEQYFGPGTRLTVT.

This clonotype occurred a few times. V usage is TRBV6-2 or TRBV6-3 and J usage is TRBJ1-5, with D unresolved. V was trimmed by 4 bases and J by 0 bases, leaving 13 bases between them. Germline V gene sequence: CDR1 MNHEY, CDR2 SVGEGT. The CDR3 sequence is 16 residues long. CDR3 sequence: CASSWPQDLSNQPQHF. CDR3 sequence (DNA): TGTGCCAGCAGTTGGCCCCAGGACCTTAGCAATCAGCCCCAGCATTTT.

The rearrangement links TRBV10-3 to TRBJ1-5, with a weak D call TRBD1 (6 bases). The CDR3 consists of 16 residues. Looked up from germline, CDR1 is ENHRY and CDR2 is SYGVKD. The ends were cut back, 0 bases at V and 9 bases at J, with 18 bases in the middle. CDR3 region: CAISESSVGARGPQHF. DNA of the CDR3: TGTGCCATCAGTGAGTCGAGTGTGGGGGCCCGGGGGCCCCAGCATTTT.

The chain links TRBV7-9 to TRBJ2-5; TRBD2 agrees at 12 bases. CDR3 length: 16 residues. V trimming: 1 base; J trimming: 3 bases; junction bases outside the gene matches: 3. Looked up from germline, CDR1 is SEHNR and CDR2 is FQNEAQ (reference sequence). The CDR3 is CASSLGLAGEEETQYF. The CDR3 nucleotides read TGTGCCAGCAGCTTAGGACTAGCGGGGGAGGAAGAGACCCAGTACTTC.

This clonotype was recorded many times. This chain connects TRBV3-1 to TRBJ1-1; 7 bases are a match to TRBD1. V lost 2 bases to trimming and J lost 1 base; unmatched junction nucleotides: 7. This CDR3 comprises 16 residues. CDR1 LGHDT and CDR2 YNNKEL come from the germline V gene (reference sequence). The CDR3 region has the DNA TGTGCCAGCAGCCAAAGGACACAGGGGCCGAACACTGAAGCTTTCTTT. Its protein is CASSQRTQGPNTEAFF.

The sample holds one count of this clonotype. The CDR3 nucleotides read TGTGCCTCACTAACACCAGGGACCGAAGCTTTCTTT. Its protein product is CASLTPGTEAFF. The chain links TRBV6-1 to TRBJ1-1; possibly TRBD1 for D (5 bases). Trimming stripped 11 bases from V and 8 bases from J, with 18 bases between. This CDR3 is 12 amino acids long. Per the germline V gene, CDR1 is MNHNS and CDR2 is SASEGT.

The rearrangement uses TRBV6-5 and TRBJ2-3, with D hard to call. CDR3 length equals 15 residues. V was pared by 2 bases and J by 4 bases, with 13 bases between. Germline values: CDR1 MNHEY, CDR2 SVGAGI. For the CDR3, the DNA is TGTGCCAGCAGTTACGGGGTCGCCCGGGCAGATACGCAGTATTTT. Translation: CASSYGVARADTQYF.